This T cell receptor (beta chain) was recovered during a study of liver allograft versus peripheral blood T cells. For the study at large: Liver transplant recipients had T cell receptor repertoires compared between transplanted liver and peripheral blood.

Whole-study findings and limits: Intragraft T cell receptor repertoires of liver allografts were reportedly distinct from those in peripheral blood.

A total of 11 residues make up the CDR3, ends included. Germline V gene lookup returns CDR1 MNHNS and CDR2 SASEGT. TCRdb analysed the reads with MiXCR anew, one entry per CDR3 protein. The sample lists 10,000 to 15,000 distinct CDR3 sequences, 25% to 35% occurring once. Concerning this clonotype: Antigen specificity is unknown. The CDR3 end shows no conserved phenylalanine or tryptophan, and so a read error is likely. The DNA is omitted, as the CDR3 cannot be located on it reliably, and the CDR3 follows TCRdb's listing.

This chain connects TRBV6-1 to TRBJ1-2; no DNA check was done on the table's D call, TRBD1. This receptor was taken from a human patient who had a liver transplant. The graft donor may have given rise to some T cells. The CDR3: CASSIAQGTAV.